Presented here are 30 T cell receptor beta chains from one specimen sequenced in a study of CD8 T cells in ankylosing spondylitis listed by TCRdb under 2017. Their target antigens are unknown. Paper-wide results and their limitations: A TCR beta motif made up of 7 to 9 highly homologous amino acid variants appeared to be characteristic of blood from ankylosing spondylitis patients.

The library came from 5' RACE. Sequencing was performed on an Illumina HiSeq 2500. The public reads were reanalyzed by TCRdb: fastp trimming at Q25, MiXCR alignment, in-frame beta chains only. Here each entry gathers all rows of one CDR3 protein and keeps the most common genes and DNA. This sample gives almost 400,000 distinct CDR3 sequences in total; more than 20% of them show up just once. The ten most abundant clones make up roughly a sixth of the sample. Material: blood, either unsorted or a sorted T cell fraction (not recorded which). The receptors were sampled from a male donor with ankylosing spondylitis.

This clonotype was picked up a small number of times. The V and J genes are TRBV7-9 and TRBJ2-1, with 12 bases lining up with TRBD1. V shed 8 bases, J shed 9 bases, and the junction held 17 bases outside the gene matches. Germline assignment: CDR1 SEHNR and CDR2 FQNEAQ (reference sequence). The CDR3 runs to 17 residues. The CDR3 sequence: CASGTPLTGTGGGEQFF. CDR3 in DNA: TGTGCCAGCGGCACACCCCTGACCGGGACAGGGGGCGGTGAGCAGTTCTTC. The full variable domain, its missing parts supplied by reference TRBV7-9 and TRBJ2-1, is DTGVSQNPRHKITKRGQNVTFRCDPISEHNRLYWYRQTLGQGPEFLTYFQNEAQLEKSRLLSDRFSAERPKGSFSTLEIQRTEQGDSAMYLCASGTPLTGTGGGEQFFGPGTRLTVL.

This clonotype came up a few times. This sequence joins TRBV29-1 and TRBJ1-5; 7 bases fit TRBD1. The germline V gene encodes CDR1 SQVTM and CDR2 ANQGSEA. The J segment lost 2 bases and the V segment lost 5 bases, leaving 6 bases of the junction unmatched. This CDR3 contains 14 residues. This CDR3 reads CSVFPGQRNQPQHF. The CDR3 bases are TGCAGCGTTTTCCCGGGACAGCGCAATCAGCCCCAGCATTTT.

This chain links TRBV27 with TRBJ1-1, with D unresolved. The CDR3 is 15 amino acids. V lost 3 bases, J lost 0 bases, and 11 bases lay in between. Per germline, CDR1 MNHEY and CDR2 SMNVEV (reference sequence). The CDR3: CASSLWAEMNTEAFF. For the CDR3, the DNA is TGTGCCAGCAGTTTGTGGGCCGAAATGAACACTGAAGCTTTCTTT.

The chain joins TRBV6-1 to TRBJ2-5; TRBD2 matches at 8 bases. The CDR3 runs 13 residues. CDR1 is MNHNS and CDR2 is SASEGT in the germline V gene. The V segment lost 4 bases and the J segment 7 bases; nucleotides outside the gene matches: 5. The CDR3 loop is CASSGITSGTQYF. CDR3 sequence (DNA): TGTGCCAGCAGTGGAATAACTAGCGGGACCCAGTACTTC.

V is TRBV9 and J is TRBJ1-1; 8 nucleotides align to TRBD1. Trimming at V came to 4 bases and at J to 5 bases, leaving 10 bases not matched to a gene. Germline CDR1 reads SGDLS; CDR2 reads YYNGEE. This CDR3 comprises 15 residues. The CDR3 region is CASSSTGTGKTEAFF. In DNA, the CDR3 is TGTGCCAGCAGCTCCACCGGGACAGGAAAAACTGAAGCTTTCTTT.

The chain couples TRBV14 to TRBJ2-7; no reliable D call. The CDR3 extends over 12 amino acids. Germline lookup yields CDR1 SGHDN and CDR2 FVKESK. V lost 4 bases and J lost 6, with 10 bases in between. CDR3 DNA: TGTGCCAGCAGCCCTGAATGGGGCGAGCAGTACTTC. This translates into CASSPEWGEQYF.

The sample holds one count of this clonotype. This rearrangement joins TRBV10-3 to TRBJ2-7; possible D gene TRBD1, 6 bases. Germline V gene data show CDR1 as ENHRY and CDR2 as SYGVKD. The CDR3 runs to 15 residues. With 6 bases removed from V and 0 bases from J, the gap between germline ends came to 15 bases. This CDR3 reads CAISQQGQSSYEQYF. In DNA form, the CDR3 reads TGTGCCATCAGCCAGCAAGGACAGAGCTCCTACGAGCAGTACTTC.

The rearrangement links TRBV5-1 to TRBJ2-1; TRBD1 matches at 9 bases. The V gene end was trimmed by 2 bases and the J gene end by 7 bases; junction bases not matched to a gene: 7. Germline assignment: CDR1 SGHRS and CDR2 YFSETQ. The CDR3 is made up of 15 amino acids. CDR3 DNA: TGCGCCAGCAGCTTCACCGGGACAGGGATAAATGAGCAGTTCTTC. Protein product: CASSFTGTGINEQFF.

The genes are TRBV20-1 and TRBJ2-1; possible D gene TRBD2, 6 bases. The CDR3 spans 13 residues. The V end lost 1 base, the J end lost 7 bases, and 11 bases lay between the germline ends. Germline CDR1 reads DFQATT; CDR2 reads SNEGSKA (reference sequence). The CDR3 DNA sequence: TGCAGTGCTAGAGTTGCGGGGAGGAATGAGCAGTTCTTC. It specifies CSARVAGRNEQFF.

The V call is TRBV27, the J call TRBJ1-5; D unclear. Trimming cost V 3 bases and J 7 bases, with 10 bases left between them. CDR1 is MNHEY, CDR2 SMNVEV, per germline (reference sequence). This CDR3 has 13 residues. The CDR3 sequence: CASSLSWEQPQHF. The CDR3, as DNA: TGTGCCAGCAGTTTGAGTTGGGAACAGCCCCAGCATTTT.

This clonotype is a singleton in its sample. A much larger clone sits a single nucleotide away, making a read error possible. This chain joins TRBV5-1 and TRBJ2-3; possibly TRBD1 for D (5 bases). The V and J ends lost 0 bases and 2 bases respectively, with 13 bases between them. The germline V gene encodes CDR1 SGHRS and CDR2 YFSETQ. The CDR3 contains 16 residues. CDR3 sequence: CASSLEGATNTDTQYF. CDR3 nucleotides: TGCGCCAGCAGCTTGGAAGGGGCAACTAACACAGATACGCAGTATTTT.

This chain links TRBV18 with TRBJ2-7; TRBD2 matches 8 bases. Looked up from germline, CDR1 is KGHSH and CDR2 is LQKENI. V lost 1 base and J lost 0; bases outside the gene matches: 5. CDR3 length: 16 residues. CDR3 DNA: TGTGCCAGCTCACCACGTGGGGCGGGAGGCTCCTACGAGCAGTACTTC. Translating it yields CASSPRGAGGSYEQYF.

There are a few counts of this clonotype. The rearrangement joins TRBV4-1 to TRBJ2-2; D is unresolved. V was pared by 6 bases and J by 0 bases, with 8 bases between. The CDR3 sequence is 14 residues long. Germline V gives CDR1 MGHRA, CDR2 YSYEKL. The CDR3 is CASRHIANTGELFF. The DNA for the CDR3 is TGCGCCAGCAGGCATATCGCGAACACCGGGGAGCTGTTTTTT.

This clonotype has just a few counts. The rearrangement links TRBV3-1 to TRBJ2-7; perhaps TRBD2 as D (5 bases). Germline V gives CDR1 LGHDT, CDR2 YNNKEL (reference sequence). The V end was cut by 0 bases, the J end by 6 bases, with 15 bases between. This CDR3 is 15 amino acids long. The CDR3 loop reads CASSQDSRDLGEQYF. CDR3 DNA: TGTGCCAGCAGCCAAGATAGCCGGGATTTGGGCGAGCAGTACTTC.

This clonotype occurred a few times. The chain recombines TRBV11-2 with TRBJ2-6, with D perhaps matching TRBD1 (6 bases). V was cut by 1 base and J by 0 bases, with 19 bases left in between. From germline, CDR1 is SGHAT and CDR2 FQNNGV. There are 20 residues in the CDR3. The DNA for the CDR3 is TGTGCCAGCAGCTTAGGAAGGAATTACAGGGATAGCTCTGGGGCCAACGTCCTGACTTTC. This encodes CASSLGRNYRDSSGANVLTF.

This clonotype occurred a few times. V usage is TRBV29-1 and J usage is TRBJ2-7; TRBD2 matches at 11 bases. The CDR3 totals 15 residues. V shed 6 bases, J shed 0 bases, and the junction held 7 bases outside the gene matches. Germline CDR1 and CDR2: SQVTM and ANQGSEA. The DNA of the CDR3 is TGCAGCGTAGCCGGGGGACTAGCGGCCTCCTACGAGCAGTACTTC. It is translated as CSVAGGLAASYEQYF.

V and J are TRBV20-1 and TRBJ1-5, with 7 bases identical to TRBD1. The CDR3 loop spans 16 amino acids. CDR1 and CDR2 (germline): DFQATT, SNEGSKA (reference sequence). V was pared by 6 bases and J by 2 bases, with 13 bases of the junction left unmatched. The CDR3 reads CSAGDSPSLGNQPQHF. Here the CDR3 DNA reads TGCAGTGCGGGGGACAGTCCATCTCTCGGCAATCAGCCCCAGCATTTT.

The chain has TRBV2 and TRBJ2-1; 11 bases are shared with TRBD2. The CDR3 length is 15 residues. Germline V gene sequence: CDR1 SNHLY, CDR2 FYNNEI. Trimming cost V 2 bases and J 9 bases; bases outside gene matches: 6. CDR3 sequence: CASSETSGSGGEQFF. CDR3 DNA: TGTGCCAGCAGTGAAACTAGCGGGAGCGGTGGTGAGCAGTTCTTC.

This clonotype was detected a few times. CDR3 residues: CSAKSRDKRYQETQYF. The CDR3 DNA follows: TGCAGTGCAAAAAGCCGGGACAAACGGTACCAAGAGACCCAGTACTTC. The chain recombines TRBV20-1 with TRBJ2-5, with D possibly matching TRBD1 (6 bases). With 6 bases removed from V and 0 bases from J, the gap between germline ends came to 20 bases. The CDR3 has 16 amino acids. The germline gives CDR1 DFQATT, CDR2 SNEGSKA (reference sequence).

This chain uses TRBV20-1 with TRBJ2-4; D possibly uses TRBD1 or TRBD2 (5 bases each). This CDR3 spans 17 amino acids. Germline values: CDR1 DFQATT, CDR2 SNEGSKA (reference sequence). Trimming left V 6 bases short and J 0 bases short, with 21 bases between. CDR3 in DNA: TGCAGTGCCTGGGGCCCCGCTGGGGGTTTAGCCAAAAACATTCAGTACTTC. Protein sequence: CSAWGPAGGLAKNIQYF.

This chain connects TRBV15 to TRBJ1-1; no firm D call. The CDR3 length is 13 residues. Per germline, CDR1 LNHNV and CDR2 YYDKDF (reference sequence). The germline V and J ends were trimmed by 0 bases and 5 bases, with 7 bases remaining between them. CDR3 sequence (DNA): TGTGCCACCAGCAGAGATCGGCTTACTGAAGCTTTCTTT. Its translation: CATSRDRLTEAFF.

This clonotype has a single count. The chain's CDR3 is CASSNSTGDFSDTQYF. CDR3 nucleotides: TGTGCCAGCAGTAACTCGACAGGGGATTTTTCAGATACGCAGTATTTT. The J gene is TRBJ2-3, the V gene TRBV27; TRBD1 aligns across 8 bases. The CDR3 contains 16 residues. With 5 bases clipped from V and 4 bases from J, the junction kept 11 bases outside the gene matches. Per germline, CDR1 MNHEY and CDR2 SMNVEV (reference sequence).

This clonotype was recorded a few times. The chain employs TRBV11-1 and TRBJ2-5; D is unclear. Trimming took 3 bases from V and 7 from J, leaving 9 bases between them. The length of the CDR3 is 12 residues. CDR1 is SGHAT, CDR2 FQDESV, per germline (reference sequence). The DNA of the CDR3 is TGTGCCAGCAGCTTTCCCGGCGGGACCCAGTACTTC. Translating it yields CASSFPGGTQYF.

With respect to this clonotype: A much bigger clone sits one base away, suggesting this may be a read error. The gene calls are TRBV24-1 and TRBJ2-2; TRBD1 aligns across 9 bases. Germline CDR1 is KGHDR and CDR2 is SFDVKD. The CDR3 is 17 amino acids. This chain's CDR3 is CATSDRIGTGNTRELFF. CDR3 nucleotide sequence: TGTGCCACCAGTGATCGAATTGGGACAGGGAACACCAGGGAGCTGTTTTTT.

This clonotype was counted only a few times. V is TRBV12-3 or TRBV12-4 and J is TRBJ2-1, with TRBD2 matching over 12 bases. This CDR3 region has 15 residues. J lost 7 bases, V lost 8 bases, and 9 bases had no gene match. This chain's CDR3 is CASFGLAGGGNEQFF. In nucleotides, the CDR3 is TGTGCCAGCTTTGGTCTAGCGGGGGGGGGAAATGAGCAGTTCTTC.

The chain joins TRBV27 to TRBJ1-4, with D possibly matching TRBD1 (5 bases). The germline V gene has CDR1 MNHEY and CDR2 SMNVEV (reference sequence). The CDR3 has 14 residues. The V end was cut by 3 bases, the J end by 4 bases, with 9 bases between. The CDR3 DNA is TGTGCCAGCAGTTTGGGGCTGGATAATGAAAAACTGTTTTTT. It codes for CASSLGLDNEKLFF.

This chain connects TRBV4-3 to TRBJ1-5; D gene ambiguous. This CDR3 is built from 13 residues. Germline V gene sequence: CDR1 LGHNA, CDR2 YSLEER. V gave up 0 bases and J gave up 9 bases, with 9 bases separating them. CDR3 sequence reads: CASSQDRLGPQHF. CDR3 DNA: TGCGCCAGCAGCCAAGATAGATTGGGGCCCCAGCATTTT.

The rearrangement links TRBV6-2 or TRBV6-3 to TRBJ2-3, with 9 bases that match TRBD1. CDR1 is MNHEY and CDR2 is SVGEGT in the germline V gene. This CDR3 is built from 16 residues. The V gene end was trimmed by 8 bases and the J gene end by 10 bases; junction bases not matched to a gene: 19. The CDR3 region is CASQDRGIHPGDPQYF. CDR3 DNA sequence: TGTGCCAGCCAGGACAGGGGCATCCACCCCGGGGACCCGCAGTATTTT.

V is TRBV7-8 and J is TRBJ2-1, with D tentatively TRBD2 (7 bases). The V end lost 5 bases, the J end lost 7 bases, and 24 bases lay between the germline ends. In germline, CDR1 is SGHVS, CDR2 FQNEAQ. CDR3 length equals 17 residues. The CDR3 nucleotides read TGTGCCAGCAGCCCTCCAGTCGCGGGGGCTTCCAAAAATGAGCAGTTCTTC. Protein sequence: CASSPPVAGASKNEQFF.

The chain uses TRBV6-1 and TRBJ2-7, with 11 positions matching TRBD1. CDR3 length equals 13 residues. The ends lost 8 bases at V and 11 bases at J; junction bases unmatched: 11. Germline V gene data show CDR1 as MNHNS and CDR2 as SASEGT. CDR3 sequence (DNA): TGTGCCAGCGGACAGGGGGCTTCTTACCTGAAGTACTTC. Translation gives CASGQGASYLKYF.